This passage covers 26 T cell receptor beta chains from one sample sequenced in a study of shared clonotypes between healthy human individuals (dated by TCRdb to the early 2020s). Libraries were prepared through the immunoSEQ multiplex PCR assay. TCRdb stores this immuneACCESS table with in-frame sequences only. Part of the clones is absent; in the studies checked, under half of the shortfall reflects unresolved V genes, and no reason is known for the rest. The sample includes 600,000 to 700,000 clones, with 73% observed a single time. The ten largest make up 1.5% to 2% of the sample. The sequencing input was memory CD4+ T cells sorted from blood. Reading the label with the study, this specimen's cell subset or site is: CD45RA-negative fraction. All receptors come from a woman aged 30 to 39 in good health.

This CDR3 is CASSGRIDSGANVLTF. The CDR3 DNA reads TGTGCCAGCAGTGGGCGGATAGACTCTGGGGCCAACGTCCTGACTTTC. The chain has TRBV28 and TRBJ2-6, with no clear D. The germline V gene encodes CDR1 MDHEN and CDR2 SYDVKM. This CDR3 has 16 residues. Trimming left V 5 bases short and J 0 bases short, with 11 bases between.

The chain combines TRBV19 with TRBJ2-5; no definite D call. Germline V CDR1 and CDR2: LNHDA, SQIVND (reference sequence). Trimming shortened V by 4 bases and J by 2 bases, and 11 bases separated the two germline ends. This CDR3 has 14 residues. CDR3 in amino acids: CASSKTNTQETQYF. CDR3 nucleotides: TGTGCCAGTAGTAAAACCAATACTCAAGAGACCCAGTACTTC.

V usage is TRBV15 and J usage is TRBJ2-2; no clear D. The CDR3 runs 13 residues. Trimming took off 4 bases at V and 5 bases at J, with 8 bases between the two ends. In germline, CDR1 is LNHNV, CDR2 YYDKDF (reference sequence). CDR3 DNA sequence: TGTGCCACCAGCACAAGGCGGACCGGGGAGCTGTTTTTT. It specifies CATSTRRTGELFF.

On this clone itself: Other DNA sequences in the same sample also yield this CDR3. The V and J genes are TRBV30 and TRBJ2-5; D uncertain. V lost 0 bases, J lost 4 bases, and 6 bases lay in between. This CDR3 spans 12 amino acids. Germline V gives CDR1 GTSNPN, CDR2 SVGIG (reference sequence). The DNA for the CDR3 is TGTGCCTGGAGTGTACGGCGAGAGACCCAGTACTTC. Amino acid sequence: CAWSVRRETQYF.

V is TRBV11-2 and J is TRBJ2-3; D call uncertain. The CDR3 is 13 amino acids. V gave up 4 bases and J gave up 7 bases, with 12 bases separating them. The V gene's germline CDR1 is SGHAT and CDR2 FQNNGV. CDR3 sequence: CASSSGGYYTQYF. The DNA of the CDR3 is TGTGCCAGCAGCTCCGGCGGCTATTATACGCAGTATTTT.

This rearrangement joins TRBV28 to TRBJ1-4; D is ambiguous. With 1 base removed from V and 8 bases from J, the gap between germline ends came to 17 bases. CDR3 length: 16 residues. Looked up from germline, CDR1 is MDHEN and CDR2 is SYDVKM. The CDR3 DNA reads TGTGCCAGCAGTTTATCGGGCTCAATGTCGAGGGAAAAACTGTTTTTT. The encoded protein is CASSLSGSMSREKLFF.

In regard to this clone: The same CDR3 is also encoded by other DNA sequences in this sample. CDR3 bases: TGCAGTGCTAGGGACAACACTGAAGCTTTCTTT. Encoded protein: CSARDNTEAFF. This chain uses TRBV20-1 with TRBJ1-1, with no clear D. CDR3 size: 11 residues. The V end lost 3 bases, the J end lost 2 bases, and 4 bases lay between the germline ends. Germline values: CDR1 DFQATT, CDR2 SNEGSKA (reference sequence).

V is TRBV28 and J is TRBJ1-2; 9 nucleotides match TRBD1. The CDR3 loop spans 14 amino acids. Germline assignment: CDR1 MDHEN and CDR2 SYDVKM. The V gene end was trimmed by 8 bases and the J gene end by 0 bases; junction bases not matched to a gene: 4. This chain's CDR3 is CASGTGSPNYGYTF. In DNA form, the CDR3 reads TGTGCCAGCGGGACAGGGAGTCCTAACTATGGCTACACCTTC.

The chain combines TRBV29-1 with TRBJ2-2; D call uncertain. The germline CDR1 and CDR2 sequences are SQVTM and ANQGSEA. This CDR3 is 13 amino acids long. V lost 4 bases and J lost 0, with 6 bases in between. CDR3 protein: CSVGLTNTGELFF. The DNA of the CDR3 is TGCAGCGTTGGACTTACGAACACCGGGGAGCTGTTTTTT.

The chain combines TRBV14 with TRBJ2-6; possibly TRBD1 for D (6 bases). Germline CDR1 reads SGHDN; CDR2 reads FVKESK. CDR3 length: 17 residues. V was clipped by 1 base and J by 2 bases, with 12 bases between them. The CDR3 region has the DNA TGTGCCAGCAGCCAAGGAAAAAACAGGGCTGGGGCCAACGTCCTGACTTTC. Its protein product is CASSQGKNRAGANVLTF.

This clone was observed a few times. The V and J genes are TRBV6-6 and TRBJ2-1, with TRBD1 matching over 7 bases. Unmatched junction bases numbered 5, after V lost 5 bases and J lost 1 base. CDR1 is MNHNY and CDR2 is SVGAGI in the germline V gene (reference sequence). The CDR3 consists of 15 residues. This CDR3 reads CASSNQGESYNEQFF. CDR3 nucleotides: TGTGCCAGCAGTAATCAGGGGGAGTCCTACAATGAGCAGTTCTTC.

The chain carries TRBV15 and TRBJ2-7; D ambiguous. Germline V gene data show CDR1 as LNHNV and CDR2 as YYDKDF (reference sequence). The V end was cut by 2 bases, the J end by 1 base, with 9 bases between. This CDR3 is built from 14 residues. CDR3: CATSRSSRSYEQYF. In DNA, the CDR3 is TGTGCCACCAGCAGATCCTCCCGGTCCTACGAGCAGTACTTC.

In its sample, this clone was seen many times. The chain has TRBV11-2 and TRBJ2-7; either TRBD1 or TRBD2 may supply D (5 bases each). This CDR3 has 16 residues. Per germline, CDR1 SGHAT and CDR2 FQNNGV. Trimming shortened V by 4 bases and J by 0 bases, and 16 bases separated the two germline ends. The CDR3 sequence: CASSSAGTVSSYEQYF. CDR3 sequence (DNA): TGTGCCAGCAGCTCAGCCGGGACCGTGAGCTCCTACGAGCAGTACTTC.

The chain recombines TRBV29-1 with TRBJ2-7; D is perhaps TRBD1 (6 bases). Germline V gene lookup returns CDR1 SQVTM and CDR2 ANQGSEA. Trimming removed 6 bases at V and 3 bases at J, with 12 bases between. This CDR3 is 12 amino acids long. CDR3 in DNA: TGCAGCGTAGCTACAGGGAGCTACGAGCAGTACTTC. Translated: CSVATGSYEQYF.

The chain joins TRBV11-2 to TRBJ1-2; D remains unclear. The CDR3 is 14 amino acids. In germline, CDR1 is SGHAT, CDR2 FQNNGV. V shed 0 bases and J shed 8 bases, with 13 bases lying between them. The CDR3: CASSLDLTARGYTF. The DNA for the CDR3 is TGTGCCAGCAGCTTAGATCTAACAGCTAGAGGCTACACCTTC.

This clone was seen more than once but under ten times. The chain carries TRBV2 and TRBJ1-2; 7 bases are a match to TRBD1. Germline trimming cut 2 bases from V and 7 bases from J; bases unmatched to any gene: 10. Germline V gene sequence: CDR1 SNHLY, CDR2 FYNNEI. The length of the CDR3 is 15 residues. CDR3 bases: TGTGCCAGCAGTGAACGTGTCAGGGGGGTTAGTGGCTACACCTTC. Translation gives CASSERVRGVSGYTF.

The chain combines TRBV19 with TRBJ2-7; D is undetermined. V lost 5 bases to trimming and J lost 6 bases, with 17 bases between them. The germline CDR1 and CDR2 sequences are LNHDA and SQIVND (reference sequence). There are 14 residues in the CDR3. This chain's CDR3 is CASSQTLMLAEQYF. The CDR3 region has the DNA TGTGCCAGTAGTCAAACTCTTATGTTAGCCGAGCAGTACTTC.

The chain joins TRBV7-9 to TRBJ1-4; D remains ambiguous. This CDR3 has 14 amino acids. The V and J ends lost 1 base and 8 bases respectively, with 11 bases between them. Germline V gene sequence: CDR1 SEHNR, CDR2 FQNEAQ (reference sequence). The CDR3 loop is CASSLVGSREKLFF. CDR3 bases: TGTGCCAGCAGCTTAGTTGGGAGCCGGGAAAAACTGTTTTTT.

This chain connects TRBV6-1 to TRBJ1-4; D is ambiguous. This CDR3 comprises 13 residues. The V gene's germline CDR1 is MNHNS and CDR2 SASEGT. V was cut by 5 bases and J by 8 bases, with 12 bases left in between. As DNA, the CDR3 is TGTGCCAGCAGTCGAACCGGTCCGGAAAAACTGTTTTTT. It codes for CASSRTGPEKLFF.

This clone came up a few times. V usage is TRBV25-1 and J usage is TRBJ1-1; perhaps TRBD1 as D (5 bases). Germline V gene sequence: CDR1 MGHDK, CDR2 SYGVNS. Trimming removed 2 bases at V and 4 bases at J, with 14 bases between. The CDR3 runs 15 residues. CDR3 loop: CASSEGEGPGTEAFF. The CDR3 nucleotides read TGTGCCAGCAGTGAAGGGGAGGGGCCGGGCACTGAAGCTTTCTTT.

The chain is built from TRBV7-8 and TRBJ2-7, with 8 bases matching TRBD2. CDR1 and CDR2 (germline): SGHVS, FQNEAQ. Losses at the gene ends were 1 base for V and 4 bases for J; bases not matched to a gene: 24. This CDR3 contains 21 residues. The CDR3 DNA follows: TGTGCCAGCAGCTTAGTATCTTATGGGGCAGGCGTCGGGAGGGCCCGATACGAGCAGTACTTC. It translates to CASSLVSYGAGVGRARYEQYF.

The chain links TRBV6-5 to TRBJ1-2; D might be TRBD1 (6 bases). V lost 7 bases and J lost 4, with 19 bases in between. CDR3 length: 15 residues. Germline CDR1 and CDR2: MNHEY and SVGAGI. Written as DNA, the CDR3 is TGTGCCAGCACCACACTGGGGGCCGAACTCTATGGCTACACCTTC. This codes for CASTTLGAELYGYTF.

The chain couples TRBV7-2 to TRBJ2-2; D ambiguous. V was clipped by 3 bases and J by 4 bases, with 12 bases between them. Germline values: CDR1 SGHTA, CDR2 FQGNSA. The CDR3 runs 15 residues. The CDR3 spells CASSFTALVTGELFF. CDR3 nucleotides: TGTGCCAGCAGCTTTACCGCGTTGGTCACCGGGGAGCTGTTTTTT.

The CDR3 loop reads CASSQAGGHNEQFF. CDR3 DNA sequence: TGTGCCAGCTCACAAGCGGGAGGGCACAATGAGCAGTTCTTC. The chain joins TRBV18 to TRBJ2-1; TRBD2 matches at 10 bases. This CDR3 comprises 14 residues. Germline loops: CDR1 KGHSH, CDR2 LQKENI. The V gene end was trimmed by 4 bases and the J gene end by 5 bases; junction bases not matched to a gene: 2.

The gene calls are TRBV7-9 and TRBJ2-2, with D tentatively TRBD1 (5 bases). The V end lost 5 bases, the J end lost 0 bases, and 16 bases lay between the germline ends. The CDR3 covers 17 residues. Per germline, CDR1 SEHNR and CDR2 FQNEAQ (reference sequence). CDR3 coding DNA: TGTGCCAGCAGCCCTCCGGAGTGGACACCGAACACCGGGGAGCTGTTTTTT. It specifies CASSPPEWTPNTGELFF.

Of note for this clone: Different DNA sequences within this sample yield the same CDR3. The CDR3 sequence: CASSSTGGVSNQPQHF. The CDR3 DNA reads TGTGCCAGTAGTTCGACAGGGGGCGTGAGCAATCAGCCCCAGCATTTT. The chain has TRBV19 and TRBJ1-5, with 10 positions matching TRBD1. There are 16 residues in the CDR3. Germline values: CDR1 LNHDA, CDR2 SQIVND (reference sequence). V lost 5 bases and J lost 1; bases outside the gene matches: 5.